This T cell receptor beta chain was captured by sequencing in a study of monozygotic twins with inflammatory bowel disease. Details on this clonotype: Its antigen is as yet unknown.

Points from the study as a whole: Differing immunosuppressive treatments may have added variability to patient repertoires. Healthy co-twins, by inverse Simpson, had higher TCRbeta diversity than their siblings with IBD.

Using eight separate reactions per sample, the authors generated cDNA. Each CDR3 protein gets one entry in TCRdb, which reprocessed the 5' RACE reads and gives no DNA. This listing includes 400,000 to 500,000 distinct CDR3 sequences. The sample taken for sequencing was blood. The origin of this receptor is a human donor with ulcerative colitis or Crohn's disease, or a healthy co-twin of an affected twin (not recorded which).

CDR3 residues: CAARTGKETQYF. The gene calls are TRBV10-3 and TRBJ2-5. This CDR3 region has 12 residues. The germline gives CDR1 ENHRY, CDR2 SYGVKD.